This record concerns one TCR beta chain sequence. One end of the junction varies from germline; a read error may be responsible. Original processing methods: For nucleated cells, counts were estimated from reference gene primer amplification. TCRdb's table, derived via immunoSEQ multiplex PCR, lists solely in-frame clones and lacks some. For V, J and clone size, that table is used; D and trimming come from the DNA. The sample has 140,000 or so clones; over 70% are singletons. This CDR3 is built from 13 residues. Germline CDR1 is SSHAT and CDR2 is FNYEAQ (reference sequence). These data belong to a study of blood T cell repertoires in COVID-19. Background on the study: Sample material is recorded as cDNA or gDNA derived from T cells, B-cell-depleted T cells, or PBMCs.

The sequence was obtained from a woman aged 45-65 years with acute or convalescent COVID-19. Source material: peripheral blood. The V gene is TRBV7-7, the J gene TRBJ2-7; D might be TRBD2 (6 bases). CDR3 region: CASSPDEGLEQYF. Here the CDR3 DNA reads TGTGCTAGCAGCCCCGACGAGGGACTCGAGCAGTACTTC.